This TCR beta chain was recorded in a study of shared clonotypes between healthy human individuals. About the study: Researchers assigned three CD4 naive, three CD4 memory, two CD8 naive and one CD8 memory plate to each donor.

Some clones are missing from TCRdb's copy, which holds only in-frame ones; the method was immunoSEQ multiplex PCR. The table includes approximately 1.5 million clones, 98% detected once. Study-level findings and limits: Between a handful of donors, naive CD4 clonotypes were shared at a level of about 5%. Rarefaction curves obtained for sorted subsets showed sequencing incomplete despite large depth.

The V gene's germline CDR1 is LNHNV and CDR2 YYDKDF (reference sequence). The length of the CDR3 is 19 residues. Germline trimming cut 1 base from V and 4 bases from J; bases unmatched to any gene: 11. Concerning this clone itself: Its antigen is unknown.

Sequencing was done on a sample of naive CD4+ T cells sorted from blood. The subset denotes: CD45RA+ positively selected. The TCR sequence derives from a man aged 25-45 years in good health. J is TRBJ2-3 and V is TRBV15; the match to TRBD2 covers 13 bases. CDR3 nucleotides: TGTGCCACCAGCAGAGGAGGGACTAGCGGGATCTGGTTTGCAGATACGCAGTATTTT. As protein: CATSRGGTSGIWFADTQYF. Filled out from reference TRBV15 and TRBJ2-3, the complete variable domain reads DAMVIQNPRYQVTQFGKPVTLSCSQTLNHNVMYWYQQKSSQAPKLLFHYYDKDFNNEADTPDNFQSRRPNTSFCFLDIRSPGLGDTAMYLCATSRGGTSGIWFADTQYFGPGTRLTVL.